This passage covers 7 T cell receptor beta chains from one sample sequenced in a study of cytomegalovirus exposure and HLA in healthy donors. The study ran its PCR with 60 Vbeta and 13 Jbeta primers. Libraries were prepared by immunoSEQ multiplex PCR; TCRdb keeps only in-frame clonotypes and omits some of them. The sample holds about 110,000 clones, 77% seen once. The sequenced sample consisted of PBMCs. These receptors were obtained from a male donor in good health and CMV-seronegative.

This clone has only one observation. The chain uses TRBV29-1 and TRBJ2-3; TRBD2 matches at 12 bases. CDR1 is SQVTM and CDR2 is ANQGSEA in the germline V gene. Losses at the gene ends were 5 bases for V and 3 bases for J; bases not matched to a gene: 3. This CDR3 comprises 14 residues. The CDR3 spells CSVRTSGMTDTQYF. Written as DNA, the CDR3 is TGCAGCGTTCGGACTAGCGGGATGACAGATACGCAGTATTTT.

The CDR3 coding sequence is TGTGCCATCAGTGAGTCGACCGGGTCCTACGAGCAGTACTTC. Residues: CAISESTGSYEQYF. V gene TRBV10-3 combines with J gene TRBJ2-7; D unclear. The germline V and J ends were trimmed by 0 bases and 1 base, with 7 bases remaining between them. Germline loops: CDR1 ENHRY, CDR2 SYGVKD. The CDR3 totals 14 residues.

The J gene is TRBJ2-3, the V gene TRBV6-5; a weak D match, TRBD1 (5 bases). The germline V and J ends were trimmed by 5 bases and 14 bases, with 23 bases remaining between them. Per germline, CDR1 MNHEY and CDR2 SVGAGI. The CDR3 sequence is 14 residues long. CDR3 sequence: CASSPSVTEAPPYF. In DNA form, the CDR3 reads TGTGCCAGCAGTCCCTCTGTGACAGAGGCCCCACCGTATTTT.

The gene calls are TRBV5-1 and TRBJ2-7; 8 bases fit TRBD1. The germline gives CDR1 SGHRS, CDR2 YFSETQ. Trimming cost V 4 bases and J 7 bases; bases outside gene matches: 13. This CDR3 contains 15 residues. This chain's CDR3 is CASSMGDRSGREQYF. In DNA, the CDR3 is TGCGCCAGCAGCATGGGGGACAGGTCGGGACGGGAGCAGTACTTC.

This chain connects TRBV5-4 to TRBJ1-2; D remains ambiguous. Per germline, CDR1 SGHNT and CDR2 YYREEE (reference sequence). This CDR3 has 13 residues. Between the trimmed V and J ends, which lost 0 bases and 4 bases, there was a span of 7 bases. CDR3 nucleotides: TGTGCCAGCAGCTTGGAGGGAGGCTATGGCTACACCTTC. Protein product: CASSLEGGYGYTF.

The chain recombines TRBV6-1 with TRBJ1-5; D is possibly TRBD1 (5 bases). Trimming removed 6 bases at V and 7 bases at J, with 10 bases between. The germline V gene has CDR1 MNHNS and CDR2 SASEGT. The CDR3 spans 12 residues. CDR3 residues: CASRGAGQPQHF. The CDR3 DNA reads TGTGCCAGCAGGGGTGCAGGGCAGCCCCAGCATTTT.

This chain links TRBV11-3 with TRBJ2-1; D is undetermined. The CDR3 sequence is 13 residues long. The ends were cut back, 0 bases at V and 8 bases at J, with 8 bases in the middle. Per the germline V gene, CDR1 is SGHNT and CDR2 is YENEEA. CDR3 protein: CASSLEHEDEQFF. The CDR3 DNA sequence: TGTGCCAGCAGCTTAGAGCATGAGGATGAGCAGTTCTTC.